These 27 T cell receptor beta chains came from one sample sequenced in a study of T cells in tuberculosis. The time point here: new active TB diagnosis, blood taken before or within 7 days of starting treatment. Clones were read by immunoSEQ multiplex PCR, and TCRdb kept only the in-frame ones, dropping some. This table holds tens of thousands of clones, around 90% found once. This specimen was PBMCs, taken at tuberculosis diagnosis. All receptors come from an adult with tuberculosis. Some clones in this sample may be carry-over from other donors' samples.

The rearrangement uses TRBV13 and TRBJ1-1, with unresolved D. Per germline, CDR1 PRHDT and CDR2 FYEKMQ (reference sequence). The CDR3 contains 14 residues. The V gene lost 0 bases and the J gene lost 0 bases, with 5 bases spanning the gap. CDR3 sequence: CASSLGGMNTEAFF. The DNA of the CDR3 is TGTGCCAGCAGCTTAGGCGGTATGAACACTGAAGCTTTCTTT.

This chain links TRBV5-6 with TRBJ2-1; no reliable D call. The germline V gene encodes CDR1 SGHDT and CDR2 YYEEEE. The CDR3 loop spans 14 amino acids. Trimming took off 0 bases at V and 3 bases at J, with 7 bases between the two ends. Here the CDR3 reads CASSLAADYNEQFF. The DNA of the CDR3 is TGTGCCAGCAGCTTGGCTGCAGACTACAATGAGCAGTTCTTC. The full variable domain, in which reference TRBV5-6 and TRBJ2-1 provide the parts outside the CDR3, is DAGVTQSPTHLIKTRGQQVTLRCSPKSGHDTVSWYQQALGQGPQFIFQYYEEEERQRGNFPDRFSGHQFPNYSSELNVNALLLGDSALYLCASSLAADYNEQFFGPGTRLTVL.

The chain joins TRBV5-1 to TRBJ2-1; tentatively, D is TRBD1 (5 bases). Trimming removed 6 bases from V and 8 bases from J, with 12 bases in between. This CDR3 has 12 residues. In germline, CDR1 is SGHRS, CDR2 YFSETQ. CDR3 protein: CASKRGLDEQFF. DNA of the CDR3: TGCGCCAGCAAAAGGGGCCTCGATGAGCAGTTCTTC. Filled out from reference TRBV5-1 and TRBJ2-1, the complete variable domain reads KAGVTQTPRYLIKTRGQQVTLSCSPISGHRSVSWYQQTPGQGLQFLFEYFSETQRNKGNFPGRFSGRQFSNSRSEMNVSTLELGDSALYLCASKRGLDEQFFGPGTRLTVL.

In its sample, this clone was seen a few times. The genes are TRBV5-1 and TRBJ1-5; 7 positions agree with TRBD1. Trimming took 4 bases from V and 11 from J; bases not matched to a gene: 15. The CDR3 is 15 amino acids. Germline V lookup: CDR1 SGHRS, CDR2 YFSETQ. The CDR3 is CASSPTGTAGVAQHF. CDR3 DNA sequence: TGCGCCAGCAGCCCGACCGGGACAGCTGGGGTTGCCCAGCATTTT. Combining the CDR3 with reference TRBV5-1 and TRBJ1-5 gives the whole variable domain KAGVTQTPRYLIKTRGQQVTLSCSPISGHRSVSWYQQTPGQGLQFLFEYFSETQRNKGNFPGRFSGRQFSNSRSEMNVSTLELGDSALYLCASSPTGTAGVAQHFGDGTRLSIL.

This chain links TRBV6-6 with TRBJ1-2; a weak D match, TRBD1 (6 bases). This CDR3 is 13 amino acids long. Trimming cost V 7 bases and J 4 bases, with 13 bases left between them. Per germline, CDR1 MNHNY and CDR2 SVGAGI (reference sequence). CDR3 bases: TGTGCCAGCACCCCTACAGGGCTCTATGGCTACACCTTC. This sequence encodes CASTPTGLYGYTF.

This chain joins TRBV11-3 and TRBJ2-3; D gene unclear. Looked up from germline, CDR1 is SGHNT and CDR2 is YENEEA. Trimming cost V 5 bases and J 4 bases, with 22 bases left between them. The CDR3 has 17 residues. This CDR3 is CASSPPPWSVDADTQYF. The CDR3 DNA reads as TGTGCCAGCAGCCCGCCCCCTTGGAGCGTCGACGCAGATACGCAGTATTTT.

The chain employs TRBV19 and TRBJ2-5; the D gene is possibly TRBD2 (7 bases). Germline V lookup: CDR1 LNHDA, CDR2 SQIVND (reference sequence). This CDR3 has 15 residues. V gave up 2 bases and J gave up 4 bases, with 14 bases separating them. This CDR3 is CASSILGGLRETQYF. CDR3 sequence (DNA): TGTGCCAGTAGTATACTCGGGGGGCTCAGAGAGACCCAGTACTTC.

This rearrangement joins TRBV5-4 to TRBJ1-5; 9 bases are shared with TRBD1. Trimming took 0 bases from V and 4 from J; bases not matched to a gene: 5. The CDR3 length is 16 residues. Germline V gives CDR1 SGHNT, CDR2 YYREEE (reference sequence). The CDR3 here is CASSLGGTGSNQPQHF. In DNA, the CDR3 is TGTGCCAGCAGCTTGGGCGGGACAGGGTCTAATCAGCCCCAGCATTTT.

A few counts support this clone. The genes are TRBV7-2 and TRBJ2-7; 10 nucleotides align to TRBD1. This CDR3 contains 16 residues. Germline CDR1 reads SGHTA; CDR2 reads FQGNSA. The junction had 8 bases not matched to a gene; V was cut back by 2 bases and J by 4 bases. In DNA, the CDR3 is TGTGCCAGCAGCTTATCCGGGACAGGGGTAATGTACGAGCAGTACTTC. Translated: CASSLSGTGVMYEQYF.

The rearrangement links TRBV9 to TRBJ2-3, with 7 nucleotides matching TRBD2. V was clipped by 3 bases and J by 5 bases; unmatched bases: 6. Germline CDR1 SGDLS, CDR2 YYNGEE. The CDR3 extends over 14 amino acids. This CDR3 is CASSARDYGDTQYF. The CDR3 nucleotides read TGTGCCAGCAGCGCCCGGGACTACGGAGATACGCAGTATTTT.

CDR3 nucleotides: TGTGCCAGCAGCAAAAGGGAGGGAAATAGCAATCAGCCCCAGCATTTT. It specifies CASSKREGNSNQPQHF. V gene TRBV21-1 combines with J gene TRBJ1-5. TRBV21-1 is listed as a pseudogene. This CDR3 contains 16 residues.

The genes are TRBV9 and TRBJ1-5; D perhaps matches TRBD1 (5 bases). V was shortened by 0 bases and J by 3 bases, with 19 bases between the two germline ends. The CDR3 runs to 18 residues. Germline V gene sequence: CDR1 SGDLS, CDR2 YYNGEE. CDR3 sequence reads: CASSVAMWGGEPNQPQHF. The CDR3 nucleotides read TGTGCCAGCAGCGTAGCTATGTGGGGAGGGGAACCCAATCAGCCCCAGCATTTT.

This clone was seen a few times. The V call is TRBV4-1, the J call TRBJ2-1; 9 bases are a match to TRBD1. Looked up from germline, CDR1 is MGHRA and CDR2 is YSYEKL. The CDR3 covers 19 residues. Losses at the gene ends were 3 bases for V and 6 bases for J; bases not matched to a gene: 18. The CDR3 DNA sequence: TGCGCCAGCAGCCACCCACTAATAACCCGGGACAGGGTGGGCAATGAGCAGTTCTTC. Protein: CASSHPLITRDRVGNEQFF.

The J gene is TRBJ2-7, the V gene TRBV7-8; 8 bases map to TRBD1. Trimming removed 0 bases from V and 1 base from J; junction bases left unmatched: 11. Germline CDR1 is SGHVS and CDR2 is FQNEAQ. The CDR3 is 18 residues long. CDR3 nucleotides: TGTGCCAGCAGCTTAGCCTCCAGGGGGCTGGCCCCATCCTACGAGCAGTACTTC. It yields the protein CASSLASRGLAPSYEQYF.

This rearrangement joins TRBV7-8 to TRBJ2-7; 8 nucleotides align to TRBD2. The J segment lost 1 base and the V segment lost 7 bases, leaving 12 bases of the junction unmatched. Germline CDR1 SGHVS, CDR2 FQNEAQ. The CDR3 consists of 16 residues. The CDR3 spells CASTPGGNLQSYEQYF. Here the CDR3 DNA reads TGTGCCAGCACCCCGGGGGGGAATTTACAATCCTACGAGCAGTACTTC.

The chain is built from TRBV27 and TRBJ2-1, with 7 bases fitting TRBD2. The J segment lost 0 bases and the V segment lost 7 bases, leaving 12 bases of the junction unmatched. The CDR3 covers 17 residues. The germline CDR1 and CDR2 sequences are MNHEY and SMNVEV (reference sequence). CDR3 DNA sequence: TGTGCCAGCAAGTTGTTGGGGAGGGAACTCTCCTACAATGAGCAGTTCTTC. Its translation is CASKLLGRELSYNEQFF.

The V gene is TRBV15, the J gene TRBJ1-5, with D hard to call. Germline loops: CDR1 LNHNV, CDR2 YYDKDF (reference sequence). V was pared by 0 bases and J by 3 bases, with 9 bases between. The CDR3 runs to 15 residues. CDR3 nucleotides: TGTGCCACCAGCAGAGAGGGAGGCTACAATCAGCCCCAGCATTTT. It specifies CATSREGGYNQPQHF.

The rearrangement joins TRBV5-4 to TRBJ1-2, with 7 bases lining up with TRBD1. Per germline, CDR1 SGHNT and CDR2 YYREEE (reference sequence). This CDR3 has 13 amino acids. V dropped 4 bases and J dropped 6; count of bases not matched to a gene: 6. The DNA for the CDR3 is TGTGCCAGCAGCCCCGACAGGGCCGATGGCTACACCTTC. Its translation: CASSPDRADGYTF.

The gene calls are TRBV15 and TRBJ2-3; D possibly corresponds to TRBD1 (6 bases). Germline V gene sequence: CDR1 LNHNV, CDR2 YYDKDF (reference sequence). Between the trimmed V and J ends, which lost 0 bases and 2 bases, there was a span of 18 bases. This CDR3 has 18 amino acids. The CDR3 is CATSREFTTGRPTDTQYF. The DNA of the CDR3 is TGTGCCACCAGCAGAGAGTTTACGACAGGCCGGCCCACAGATACGCAGTATTTT. The variable domain in full, with the rest retrieved from reference TRBV15 and TRBJ2-3, is DAMVIQNPRYQVTQFGKPVTLSCSQTLNHNVMYWYQQKSSQAPKLLFHYYDKDFNNEADTPDNFQSRRPNTSFCFLDIRSPGLGDTAMYLCATSREFTTGRPTDTQYFGPGTRLTVL.

V usage is TRBV6-1 and J usage is TRBJ1-5; 8 positions match TRBD1. Germline V gene lookup returns CDR1 MNHNS and CDR2 SASEGT. The CDR3 consists of 15 residues. The V segment lost 7 bases and the J segment 2 bases; nucleotides outside the gene matches: 7. CDR3: CASKDRGYGNQPQHF. CDR3 DNA: TGTGCCAGCAAAGACAGGGGTTACGGCAATCAGCCCCAGCATTTT.

The rearrangement links TRBV2 to TRBJ2-1; tentative D call: TRBD2 (6 bases). Looked up from germline, CDR1 is SNHLY and CDR2 is FYNNEI. Trimming cost V 8 bases and J 4 bases, with 12 bases left between them. This CDR3 spans 13 amino acids. In DNA, the CDR3 is TGTGCCAGCGGGGACTCGCAATACAATGAGCAGTTCTTC. Translation: CASGDSQYNEQFF.

The chain joins TRBV19 to TRBJ2-1, with 12 bases fitting TRBD2. Trimming cost V 5 bases and J 5 bases; bases outside gene matches: 13. The CDR3 has 18 amino acids. The V gene's germline CDR1 is LNHDA and CDR2 SQIVND (reference sequence). Here the CDR3 reads CASSATSGGFLRDNEQFF. The CDR3 DNA is TGTGCCAGTAGTGCGACTAGCGGGGGTTTTCTCCGAGACAATGAGCAGTTCTTC.

The chain uses TRBV27 and TRBJ1-2; D is uncertain. CDR1 is MNHEY, CDR2 SMNVEV, per germline (reference sequence). Trimming took 3 bases from V and 2 from J, leaving 10 bases between them. The CDR3 totals 14 residues. The CDR3 reads CASSFSAGNYGYTF. DNA of the CDR3: TGTGCCAGCAGTTTTTCAGCAGGCAACTATGGCTACACCTTC.

The chain combines TRBV9 with TRBJ1-2; D is perhaps TRBD1 (6 bases). The CDR3 extends over 14 amino acids. V was shortened by 0 bases and J by 4 bases, with 10 bases between the two germline ends. Germline V gene lookup returns CDR1 SGDLS and CDR2 YYNGEE. DNA of the CDR3: TGTGCCAGCAGCGTAGCGGACAGAGTCTATGGCTACACCTTC. This gives the protein CASSVADRVYGYTF.

The chain uses TRBV10-3 and TRBJ2-1; 10 bases line up with TRBD2. The V gene's germline CDR1 is ENHRY and CDR2 SYGVKD. Losses at the gene ends were 6 bases for V and 7 bases for J; bases not matched to a gene: 9. There are 15 residues in the CDR3. In DNA, the CDR3 is TGTGCCATCAGCCGAGCGGGGGGGAGCCCGAATGAGCAGTTCTTC. Translation gives CAISRAGGSPNEQFF.

The table lists this clone with a count of one. The chain employs TRBV28 and TRBJ2-1; the match to TRBD1 covers 9 bases. The germline CDR1 and CDR2 sequences are MDHEN and SYDVKM. Trimming took 1 base from V and 6 from J; bases not matched to a gene: 10. The length of the CDR3 is 17 residues. CDR3 bases: TGTGCCAGCAGTTTATCCCAGGGGACAGGGTTCTTCAATGAGCAGTTCTTC. Its translation is CASSLSQGTGFFNEQFF.

The chain recombines TRBV29-1 with TRBJ2-7; D gene ambiguous. The V end was cut by 2 bases, the J end by 0 bases, with 8 bases between. CDR1 is SQVTM, CDR2 ANQGSEA, per germline. This CDR3 is built from 13 residues. As DNA, the CDR3 is TGCAGCGTTGAATGGCAGGACTCCTACGAGCAGTACTTC. Protein: CSVEWQDSYEQYF.